These 30 T cell receptor beta chains came from one sample sequenced in a study of blood T cell repertoires in COVID-19. Data came from immunoSEQ multiplex PCR; TCRdb stores just in-frame clones and leaves some out. The sample includes just over 300,000 clones, 90% of them seen just once. Sequencing was carried out using PBMCs or T cells enriched from blood (not recorded which). These receptors were collected from a woman younger than 30 with acute COVID-19.

This rearrangement joins TRBV14 to TRBJ1-4; no clear D gene. CDR1 and CDR2 from the germline V gene are SGHDN and FVKESK. The V end lost 0 bases, the J end lost 6 bases, and 5 bases lay between the germline ends. The CDR3 runs 13 residues. CDR3 sequence reads: CASSQDIHEKLFF. The CDR3 region has the DNA TGTGCCAGCAGCCAAGATATCCATGAAAAACTGTTTTTT.

The rearrangement joins TRBV7-9 to TRBJ1-3; the D gene is possibly TRBD1 (5 bases). This CDR3 is built from 15 residues. In germline, CDR1 is SEHNR, CDR2 FQNEAQ (reference sequence). Deletions cut 5 bases from V and 10 bases from J, with 21 bases between. The CDR3 sequence: CASSAFGPSKGTIYF. The CDR3 region has the DNA TGTGCCAGCAGCGCGTTCGGGCCATCCAAGGGGACCATATATTTT.

J is TRBJ1-1 and V is TRBV12-5, with D possibly being TRBD1 (5 bases). The CDR3 runs 14 residues. From germline, CDR1 is LGHNT and CDR2 FRNRAP. The V gene lost 7 bases and the J gene lost 3 bases, with 15 bases spanning the gap. CDR3 DNA: TGTGCTAGTGCCACCCAGGGTTTTCACACTGAAGCTTTCTTT. Translated, it gives CASATQGFHTEAFF.

The V and J genes are TRBV11-3 and TRBJ1-2; a weak D match, TRBD1 (5 bases). This CDR3 has 12 residues. Germline V gene sequence: CDR1 SGHNT, CDR2 YENEEA. Trimming removed 3 bases at V and 6 bases at J, with 8 bases between. CDR3 residues: CASSFGADGYTF. CDR3 DNA sequence: TGTGCCAGCAGCTTTGGGGCGGATGGCTACACCTTC.

The V and J genes are TRBV29-1 and TRBJ1-1; 7 bases line up with TRBD1. The germline gives CDR1 SQVTM, CDR2 ANQGSEA. The length of the CDR3 is 13 residues. The V and J ends lost 4 bases and 3 bases, in that order; junction bases with no gene match: 5. The CDR3 bases are TGCAGCGTTGGCAGGGGGTGGGACACTGAAGCTTTCTTT. This sequence encodes CSVGRGWDTEAFF.

The J gene is TRBJ2-2, the V gene TRBV5-8; TRBD1 agrees at 9 bases. The junction had 9 bases not matched to a gene; V was cut back by 9 bases and J by 6 bases. The germline CDR1 and CDR2 sequences are SGHTS and YDEGEE. The CDR3 is 14 amino acids. CDR3: CATNRDRESGELFF. For the CDR3, the DNA is TGTGCCACCAACCGGGACAGGGAGTCCGGGGAGCTGTTTTTT.

This clone was observed at least ten times. The rearrangement uses TRBV3-1 (or the pseudogene TRBV3-2) and TRBJ2-2, with a possible D match to TRBD2 (6 bases). V shed 1 base and J shed 4 bases, with 16 bases lying between them. Germline CDR1 and CDR2: LGHDT and YNNKEL (reference sequence). The CDR3 is 17 amino acids. The CDR3 DNA reads as TGTGCCAGCAGCCAAGGGGGGTTCTGGGGAGGCACCGGGGAGCTGTTTTTT. Its protein is CASSQGGFWGGTGELFF.

The V gene is TRBV5-1, the J gene TRBJ2-7, with TRBD2 identical over 11 bases. The V gene end was trimmed by 1 base and the J gene end by 0 bases; junction bases not matched to a gene: 0. Germline values: CDR1 SGHRS, CDR2 YFSETQ. This CDR3 is 15 amino acids long. In nucleotides, the CDR3 is TGCGCCAGCAGCTTGACTAGCGGGAGCTCCTACGAGCAGTACTTC. Translated, it gives CASSLTSGSSYEQYF.

This clone was recorded only once. The gene calls are TRBV28 and TRBJ1-1; 9 bases map to TRBD1. Trimming took 2 bases from V and 7 from J; bases not matched to a gene: 5. CDR3 size: 14 residues. CDR1 is MDHEN and CDR2 is SYDVKM in the germline V gene. This CDR3 reads CASSLPTGQGEAFF. In DNA form, the CDR3 reads TGTGCCAGCAGTTTACCGACGGGACAGGGTGAAGCTTTCTTT.

The CDR3 DNA reads TGTGCCAGCTCACCAATTGGAAGGGGCTATGGCTACACCTTC. Translation gives CASSPIGRGYGYTF. The chain is built from TRBV18 and TRBJ1-2; perhaps TRBD1 as D (5 bases). CDR1 KGHSH and CDR2 LQKENI come from the germline V gene. Deletions cut 2 bases from V and 4 bases from J, with 11 bases between. This CDR3 has 14 amino acids. The full variable domain, in which reference TRBV18 and TRBJ1-2 provide the parts outside the CDR3, is NAGVMQNPRHLVRRRGQEARLRCSPMKGHSHVYWYRQLPEEGLKFMVYLQKENIIDESGMPKERFSAEFPKEGPSILRIQQVVRGDSAAYFCASSPIGRGYGYTFGSGTRLTVV.

The CDR3 is CASSPDRPNQPQHF. The CDR3 DNA is TGCGCCAGCAGCCCCGACAGACCTAATCAGCCCCAGCATTTT. The rearrangement joins TRBV5-1 to TRBJ1-5, with D tentatively TRBD1 (5 bases). Germline CDR1 and CDR2: SGHRS and YFSETQ. The CDR3 covers 14 residues. V was trimmed by 4 bases and J by 4 bases, leaving 12 bases between them.

The genes are TRBV9 and TRBJ1-1; D unclear. The V gene lost 9 bases and the J gene lost 4 bases, with 10 bases spanning the gap. The CDR3 is made up of 11 amino acids. From germline, CDR1 is SGDLS and CDR2 YYNGEE. DNA of the CDR3: TGTGCCACCGGCTCGGGCACTGAAGCTTTCTTT. It specifies CATGSGTEAFF. The full variable domain, its missing parts supplied by reference TRBV9 and TRBJ1-1, is DSGVTQTPKHLITATGQRVTLRCSPRSGDLSVYWYQQSLDQGLQFLIQYYNGEERAKGNILERFSAQQFPDLHSELNLSSLELGDSALYFCATGSGTEAFFGQGTRLTVV.

The chain links TRBV6-5 to TRBJ2-3; TRBD2 agrees at 7 bases. The CDR3 totals 14 residues. The germline V gene has CDR1 MNHEY and CDR2 SVGAGI. The V and J ends lost 4 bases and 5 bases, in that order; junction bases with no gene match: 6. The CDR3 is CASSSQRGGDTQYF. DNA of the CDR3: TGTGCCAGCAGTTCCCAGCGGGGAGGAGATACGCAGTATTTT.

CDR3 in amino acids: CASSLRQGDPLNTEAFF. DNA of the CDR3: TGTGCCAGCAGCTTACGGCAGGGGGACCCCCTTAACACTGAAGCTTTCTTT. The chain uses TRBV7-9 and TRBJ1-1; 7 nucleotides line up with TRBD1. The CDR3 length is 17 residues. Germline V gives CDR1 SEHNR, CDR2 FQNEAQ (reference sequence). V lost 2 bases and J lost 2; bases outside the gene matches: 11.

The CDR3 coding sequence is TGTGCCAGCAGCCAAATAGGGGGATGGGGCACTGAAGCTTTCTTT. Translation: CASSQIGGWGTEAFF. The chain combines TRBV3-1 (or the pseudogene TRBV3-2) with TRBJ1-1; the D gene is possibly TRBD1 (6 bases). Trimming removed 2 bases from V and 4 bases from J, with 14 bases in between. This CDR3 region has 15 residues. Germline-derived CDR1 and CDR2 are LGHDT and YNNKEL (reference sequence).

The chain employs TRBV3-1 (or the pseudogene TRBV3-2) and TRBJ1-5; 7 bases are a match to TRBD1. With V trimmed by 1 base and J by 6 bases, 6 bases remained unmatched. In germline, CDR1 is LGHDT, CDR2 YNNKEL (reference sequence). This CDR3 spans 15 amino acids. CDR3 region: CASSQAGQSGQPQHF. Here the CDR3 DNA reads TGTGCCAGCAGCCAAGCGGGACAGTCGGGTCAGCCCCAGCATTTT.

V and J are TRBV18 and TRBJ1-3; D is unclear. CDR1 is KGHSH and CDR2 is LQKENI in the germline V gene. The V end was cut by 0 bases, the J end by 2 bases, with 8 bases between. The CDR3 runs 15 residues. This CDR3 is CASSPPSETGNTIYF. The CDR3 region has the DNA TGTGCCAGCTCACCACCGTCAGAAACTGGAAACACCATATATTTT. Combining the CDR3 with reference TRBV18 and TRBJ1-3 gives the whole variable domain NAGVMQNPRHLVRRRGQEARLRCSPMKGHSHVYWYRQLPEEGLKFMVYLQKENIIDESGMPKERFSAEFPKEGPSILRIQQVVRGDSAAYFCASSPPSETGNTIYFGEGSWLTVV.

V gene TRBV28 combines with J gene TRBJ2-7; D unclear. The CDR3 is 14 amino acids. Germline V gives CDR1 MDHEN, CDR2 SYDVKM. V was cut by 2 bases and J by 7 bases, with 15 bases left in between. The CDR3 spells CASSLGQIRNEQYF. The CDR3 DNA sequence: TGTGCCAGCAGTTTAGGTCAGATCAGAAATGAGCAGTACTTC.

The chain couples TRBV19 to TRBJ1-5; 8 bases align to TRBD1. CDR1 is LNHDA, CDR2 SQIVND, per germline (reference sequence). The CDR3 runs to 14 residues. V lost 5 bases to trimming and J lost 2 bases; unmatched junction nucleotides: 2. The CDR3: CASSEGQGNQPQHF. The CDR3 nucleotides read TGTGCCAGTAGTGAGGGACAGGGCAATCAGCCCCAGCATTTT.

The rearrangement joins TRBV7-3 to TRBJ2-3, with 9 positions matching TRBD2. The CDR3 is 16 amino acids. Germline CDR1 is SGHTA and CDR2 is FQGTGA. V lost 1 base to trimming and J lost 3 bases; unmatched junction nucleotides: 5. The chain's CDR3 is CASSLNYAGGTDTQYF. CDR3 nucleotide sequence: TGTGCCAGCAGCTTAAACTATGCGGGAGGGACAGATACGCAGTATTTT.

A word on this clone: This sample includes further DNA sequences coding for the same CDR3. The chain is built from TRBV3-1 (or the pseudogene TRBV3-2) and TRBJ2-7; TRBD2 is a possible D gene (5 bases). The CDR3 contains 11 residues. Per germline, CDR1 LGHDT and CDR2 YNNKEL (reference sequence). The V end lost 4 bases, the J end lost 4 bases, and 5 bases lay between the germline ends. The chain's CDR3 is CASSPGYEQYF. The CDR3 region has the DNA TGTGCCAGCAGCCCGGGGTACGAGCAGTACTTC.

The chain has TRBV28 and TRBJ1-1; tentatively, D is TRBD1 (5 bases). Germline V gene lookup returns CDR1 MDHEN and CDR2 SYDVKM. The ends were cut back, 2 bases at V and 0 bases at J, with 10 bases in the middle. The CDR3 has 15 amino acids. The CDR3 is CASSLGHLMNTEAFF. DNA of the CDR3: TGTGCCAGCAGTTTAGGACACCTCATGAACACTGAAGCTTTCTTT.

This sequence joins TRBV5-1 and TRBJ1-5, with 8 bases lining up with TRBD1. The length of the CDR3 is 15 residues. The junction had 10 bases not matched to a gene; V was cut back by 4 bases and J by 7 bases. In germline, CDR1 is SGHRS, CDR2 YFSETQ. This CDR3 is CASSQTGAKEQPQHF. As DNA, the CDR3 is TGCGCCAGCAGCCAGACAGGGGCGAAGGAACAGCCCCAGCATTTT. Looking up the rest from reference TRBV5-1 and TRBJ1-5 gives the full variable domain: KAGVTQTPRYLIKTRGQQVTLSCSPISGHRSVSWYQQTPGQGLQFLFEYFSETQRNKGNFPGRFSGRQFSNSRSEMNVSTLELGDSALYLCASSQTGAKEQPQHFGDGTRLSIL.

The chain joins TRBV5-1 to TRBJ1-2; 7 bases fit TRBD1. The CDR3 runs 15 residues. Germline lookup yields CDR1 SGHRS and CDR2 YFSETQ. V lost 0 bases and J lost 7; bases outside the gene matches: 9. CDR3 amino acids: CASSLGTNRGSGYTF. The CDR3, as DNA: TGCGCCAGCAGCTTGGGTACTAACAGGGGATCTGGCTACACCTTC.

This sequence joins TRBV28 and TRBJ1-2; 8 bases fit TRBD1. The CDR3 contains 13 residues. Germline V gives CDR1 MDHEN, CDR2 SYDVKM. Trimming cost V 7 bases and J 2 bases; bases outside gene matches: 3. CDR3 sequence (DNA): TGTGCCAGCACGACAGGGGTAAACTATGGCTACACCTTC. Translated: CASTTGVNYGYTF.

The chain combines TRBV2 with TRBJ1-1, with D hard to call. The CDR3 totals 10 residues. V was cut by 11 bases and J by 5 bases, with 9 bases left in between. CDR1 is SNHLY, CDR2 FYNNEI, per germline. CDR3 nucleotides: TGTGCCGCGGGTAGGACTGAAGCTTTCTTT. Encoded protein: CAAGRTEAFF.

The chain combines TRBV28 with TRBJ1-4; unclear D gene. The CDR3 loop spans 20 amino acids. V was clipped by 5 bases and J by 0 bases, with 25 bases between them. From germline, CDR1 is MDHEN and CDR2 SYDVKM. The CDR3 loop reads CASSPLGPSILVATNEKLFF. The CDR3 DNA reads TGTGCCAGCAGTCCCCTCGGCCCCTCGATACTAGTTGCAACTAATGAAAAACTGTTTTTT.

The chain couples TRBV30 to TRBJ2-1, with TRBD2 matching 14 bases. Germline CDR1 and CDR2: GTSNPN and SVGIG (reference sequence). V lost 2 bases to trimming and J lost 10 bases; unmatched junction nucleotides: 13. This CDR3 has 17 residues. The CDR3 is CAWSPPWTSGRLGEQFF. CDR3 DNA sequence: TGTGCCTGGAGTCCTCCCTGGACTAGCGGGAGGCTGGGAGAGCAGTTCTTC.

Comment on this clone: The junction and the germline gene differ at one end; a read error may be behind it. The chain carries TRBV28 and TRBJ2-7, with D uncertain. This CDR3 has 13 residues. Germline-derived CDR1 and CDR2 are MDHEN and SYDVKM. Written as DNA, the CDR3 is TGTGCCAGCAGTTCACGTACTCTGTCGAGAGCGCACTTC. This gives the protein CASSSRTLSRAHF. Supplemented by reference TRBV28 and TRBJ2-7, the full variable domain reads DVKVTQSSRYLVKRTGEKVFLECVQDMDHENMFWYRQDPGLGLRLIYFSYDVKMKEKGDIPEGYSVSREKKERFSLILESASTNQTSMYLCASSSRTLSRAHFGPGTRLTVT.

As DNA, the CDR3 is TGTGCCAGCAGCCCAAGCTCTAGCGGGCTTTTTTACAATGAGCAGTTCTTC. This sequence encodes CASSPSSSGLFYNEQFF. This sequence joins TRBV7-6 and TRBJ2-1; 8 bases match TRBD2. V shed 5 bases, J shed 4 bases, and the junction held 13 bases outside the gene matches. Looked up from germline, CDR1 is SGHVS and CDR2 is FNYEAQ. The CDR3 loop spans 17 amino acids. The full variable domain, in which reference TRBV7-6 and TRBJ2-1 provide the parts outside the CDR3, is GAGVSQSPRYKVTKRGQDVALRCDPISGHVSLYWYRQALGQGPEFLTYFNYEAQQDKSGLPNDRFSAERPEGSISTLTIQRTEQRDSAMYRCASSPSSSGLFYNEQFFGPGTRLTVL.